A selection of T cell receptor beta chains follows, all from one sample in a study of blood T cell repertoires in COVID-19. Repertoires were generated with immunoSEQ multiplex PCR, while TCRdb's copy carries only in-frame clones and drops some. The data show some 80,000 clones, with around four fifths seen just once and over 15% held by the top ten. The sample was peripheral blood. The receptors derive from a man older than 75 with active or convalescent COVID-19. The conserved cysteine and the conserved F or W are not part of the CDR3 here. For some rows the clone size is stated as once, few or many, or as a class when expanded; others skip it.

NA TRBV12-3/TRBV12-4 ASSLARLALH
NA TRBV7-9 ASSLAQLVHEQF
NA TRBV21-1 ASSKARDRPLAKNIQY
NA TRBV19 ASRIAGGPYNEQF
NA TRBV5-1 ASSLYGQNNEQF
few TRBV10-3 AINNREAGELF
NA TRBV13 ASSSGQGGNTIY
NA TRBV28 ASSLFRGTSGTRLGQF
NA TRBV29-1 SVSRLPNTEAF
NA TRBV5-1 ASRGLAGVSTDTQY
NA TRBV7-3 ASSSGLAGVDEQF
NA TRBV5-1 ASGTGTDNEKLF
NA TRBV30 AWSAGLYQPQH
NA TRBV11-1 ASSPGLNSPLH
NA TRBV6-5 ASRRRTGENSPLH
NA TRBV5-6 ASSKRLAGDSTDTQY
NA TRBV6-1 ASSGDRDSINSPLH
few TRBV12-3/TRBV12-4 ASSLRGQTEAF
NA TRBV5-8 ASTKGGSSYNEQF
NA TRBV7-8 ASSLGLENTEAF
NA TRBV5-5 ASSTDPGGLGGGYT
NA TRBV29-1 SVGGVITEAF